This T cell receptor (beta chain) was observed in a study of post-analysis software for immune sequencing data. Looking at the study overall: The disease courses covered relapsing-remitting, secondary progressive and progressive-relapsing multiple sclerosis. Study-wide results and caveats: When patients were compared with controls, a handful of TRBV segments were more frequent, TRBV5-6, TRBV5-1 and TRBV20-1 among them.

About this clonotype: What it recognizes is unknown.

Germline V gives CDR1 ENHRY, CDR2 SYGVKD. Deletions cut 10 bases from V and 5 bases from J, with 21 bases between. There are 15 residues in the CDR3. Prepared libraries of TCR beta cDNA carried unique molecular identifiers. Yield was some 500,000 cDNA molecules from roughly 0.93 to 9.6 million T cells. TCRdb used MiXCR to reprocess the PCR reads, holding one entry per CDR3 protein. The sample lists some 700,000 distinct CDR3 sequences, approximately 60% occurring once. This chain links TRBV10-3 with TRBJ2-1; D might be TRBD1 (6 bases). What was sequenced was blood. This clonotype was sampled from a girl aged 2-10 years with multiple sclerosis. The CDR3 sequence is CATTPDSAFNNEQFF. The CDR3 DNA sequence: TGTGCCACCACGCCGGACAGCGCCTTTAACAATGAGCAGTTCTTC.